The 5 T cell receptor beta chains reported below all come from one sample, sequenced in a study of PD-1 blockade in classical Hodgkin lymphoma. Profiled with immunoSEQ multiplex PCR; TCRdb holds only in-frame clones, not every one. The table includes 17,000 or so clones, roughly nine tenths detected once. Time point in this sample: newly diagnosed, previously untreated cHL patient sample. Input material: peripheral blood mononuclear cells (PBMCs). The receptors were sampled from a human donor with classical Hodgkin lymphoma.

The genes are TRBV5-1 and TRBJ1-4; D unclear. Trimming removed 0 bases from V and 8 bases from J, with 8 bases in between. CDR1 is SGHRS, CDR2 YFSETQ, per germline. There are 13 residues in the CDR3. The DNA of the CDR3 is TGCGCCAGCAGCTTGGGGCCGGGAGAAAAACTGTTTTTT. This gives the protein CASSLGPGEKLFF.

Here the CDR3 reads CASSQGGEPYNEQFF. The CDR3 DNA reads TGTGCCAGCAGCCAAGGGGGGGAACCCTACAATGAGCAGTTCTTC. The V call is TRBV11-2, the J call TRBJ2-1, with TRBD2 as a possible D gene (7 bases). The CDR3 sequence is 15 residues long. Trimming left V 5 bases short and J 2 bases short, with 13 bases between. Germline CDR1 reads SGHAT; CDR2 reads FQNNGV. The whole variable domain, filled in from reference TRBV11-2 and TRBJ2-1, reads EAGVAQSPRYKIIEKRQSVAFWCNPISGHATLYWYQQILGQGPKLLIQFQNNGVVDDSQLPKDRFSAERLKGVDSTLKIQPAKLEDSAVYLCASSQGGEPYNEQFFGPGTRLTVL.

V gene TRBV7-9 combines with J gene TRBJ2-3; 9 nucleotides agree with TRBD2. The CDR3 length is 16 residues. CDR1 is SEHNR, CDR2 FQNEAQ, per germline (reference sequence). V dropped 5 bases and J dropped 0; count of bases not matched to a gene: 6. CDR3 in DNA: TGTGCCAGCAGCCTAGGGACTAGCAGAAGCACAGATACGCAGTATTTT. It yields the protein CASSLGTSRSTDTQYF.

The chain has TRBV6-5 and TRBJ2-3; TRBD2 matches at 8 bases. Trimming cost V 11 bases and J 0 bases; bases outside gene matches: 4. Germline V gene data show CDR1 as MNHEY and CDR2 as SVGAGI. This CDR3 region has 13 residues. The CDR3 bases are TGTGCCGCGGGGGGAGGGAGCACAGATACGCAGTATTTT. Protein sequence: CAAGGGSTDTQYF.

V is TRBV2 and J is TRBJ1-1, with TRBD1 matching over 7 bases. There are 13 residues in the CDR3. Germline CDR1 reads SNHLY; CDR2 reads FYNNEI. Trimming took 7 bases from V and 3 from J; bases not matched to a gene: 5. For the CDR3, the DNA is TGTGCCAGCATAGGCAGGGGGTACACTGAAGCTTTCTTT. This encodes CASIGRGYTEAFF. The full variable domain, rest sourced from reference TRBV2 and TRBJ1-1, is EPEVTQTPSHQVTQMGQEVILRCVPISNHLYFYWYRQILGQKVEFLVSFYNNEISEKSEIFDDQFSVERPDGSNFTLKIRSTKLEDSAMYFCASIGRGYTEAFFGQGTRLTVV.